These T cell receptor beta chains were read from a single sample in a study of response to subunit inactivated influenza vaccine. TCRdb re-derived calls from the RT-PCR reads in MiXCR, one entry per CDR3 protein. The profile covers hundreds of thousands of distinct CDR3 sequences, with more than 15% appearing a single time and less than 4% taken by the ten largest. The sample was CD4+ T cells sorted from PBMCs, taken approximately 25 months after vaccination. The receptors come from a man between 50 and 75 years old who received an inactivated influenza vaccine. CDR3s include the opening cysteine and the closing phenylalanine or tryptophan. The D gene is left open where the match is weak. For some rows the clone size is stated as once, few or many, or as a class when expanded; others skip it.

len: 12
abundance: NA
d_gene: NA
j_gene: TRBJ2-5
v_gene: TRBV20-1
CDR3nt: TGCAGTGCCAGCAGGGGTCGGGAGACCCAGTACTTC
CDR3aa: CSASRGRETQYF

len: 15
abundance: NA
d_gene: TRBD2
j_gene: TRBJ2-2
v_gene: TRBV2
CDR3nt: TGTGCCATTCCGACTAGCGGGACGAACACCGGGGAGCTGTTTTTT
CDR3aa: CAIPTSGTNTGELFF

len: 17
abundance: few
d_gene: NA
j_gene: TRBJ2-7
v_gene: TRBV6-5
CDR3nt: TGTGCCAGCAGTTACTCGATAAGTTGGAGCAGGCCCTACGAGCAGTACTTC
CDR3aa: CASSYSISWSRPYEQYF

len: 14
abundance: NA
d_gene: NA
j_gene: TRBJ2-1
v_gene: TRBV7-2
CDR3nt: TGTGCCAGCAGCTTAGCCCAGGGTATTAATGAGCAGTTCTTC
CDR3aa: CASSLAQGINEQFF

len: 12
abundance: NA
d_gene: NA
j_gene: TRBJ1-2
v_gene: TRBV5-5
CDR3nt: TGTGCCAGCAGCTTGCGCGGAGCCGGCTACACCTTC
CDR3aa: CASSLRGAGYTF

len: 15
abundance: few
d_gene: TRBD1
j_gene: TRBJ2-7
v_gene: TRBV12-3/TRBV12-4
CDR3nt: TGTGCCAGCAGTTGGTGGGGACAGGGGGCGGTCGAGCAGTACTTC
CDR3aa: CASSWWGQGAVEQYF

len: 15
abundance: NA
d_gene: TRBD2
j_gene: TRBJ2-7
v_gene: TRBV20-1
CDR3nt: TGCAGTGCCAACCCGGGGGGTAGCGGGGCTGACGAGCAGTACTTC
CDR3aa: CSANPGGSGADEQYF

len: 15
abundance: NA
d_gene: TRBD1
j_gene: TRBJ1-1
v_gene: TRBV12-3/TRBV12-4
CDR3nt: TGTGCCAGCAGTCCCCGGGACAGGGTAGGGACTGAAGCTTTCTTT
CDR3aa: CASSPRDRVGTEAFF

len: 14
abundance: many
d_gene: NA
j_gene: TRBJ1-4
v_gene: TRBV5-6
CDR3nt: TGTGCCAGCAGCTTGTTGGCTGGGAATGAAAAACTGTTTTTT
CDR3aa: CASSLLAGNEKLFF

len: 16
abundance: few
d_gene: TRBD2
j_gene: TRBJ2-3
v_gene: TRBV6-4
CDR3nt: TGTGCCAGCAGTGACCAAACTAGCGGTCGAGGAGATACGCAGTATTTT
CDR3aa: CASSDQTSGRGDTQYF

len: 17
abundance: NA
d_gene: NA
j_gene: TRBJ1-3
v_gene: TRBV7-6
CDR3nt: TGTGCCAGCAGCTTAGGTGTCTCGGGGGCGCAAGGAAACACCATATATTTT
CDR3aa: CASSLGVSGAQGNTIYF

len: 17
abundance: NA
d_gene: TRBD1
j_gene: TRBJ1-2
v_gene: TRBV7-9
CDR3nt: TGTGCCAGCAGCCTCGGGACAGGAAGAGGAGCTAACTATGGCTACACCTTC
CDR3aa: CASSLGTGRGANYGYTF

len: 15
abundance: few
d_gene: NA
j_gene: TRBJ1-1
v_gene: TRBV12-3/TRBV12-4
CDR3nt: TGTGCCAGCAGACGGCGCGAGGGTGGGGGCACTGAAGCTTTCTTT
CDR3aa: CASRRREGGGTEAFF

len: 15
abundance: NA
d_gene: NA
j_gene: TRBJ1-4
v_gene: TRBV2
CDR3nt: TGTGCCAGCAGTGCCAGGGCCTTTGATAATGAAAAACTGTTTTTT
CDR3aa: CASSARAFDNEKLFF

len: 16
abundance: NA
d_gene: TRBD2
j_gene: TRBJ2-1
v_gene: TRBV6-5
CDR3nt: TGTGCCAGCAGTTACGGCGGACTAGCGGGAGGCGGGGAGCAGTTCTTC
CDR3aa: CASSYGGLAGGGEQFF

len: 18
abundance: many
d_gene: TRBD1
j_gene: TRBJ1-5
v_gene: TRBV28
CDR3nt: TGTGCCAGCAGCCACCCCTCTTTGGGGACAGGTGGGAATCAGCCCCAGCATTTT
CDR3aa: CASSHPSLGTGGNQPQHF

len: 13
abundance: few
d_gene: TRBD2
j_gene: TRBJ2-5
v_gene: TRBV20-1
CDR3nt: TGCAGTGCTCCGCGGGGGGGCCTGGAGACCCAGTACTTC
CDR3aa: CSAPRGGLETQYF

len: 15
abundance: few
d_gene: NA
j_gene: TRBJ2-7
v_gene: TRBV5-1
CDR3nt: TGCGCCAGCAGCTTGGCCGGGACATTCCACTACGAGCAGTACTTC
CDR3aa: CASSLAGTFHYEQYF

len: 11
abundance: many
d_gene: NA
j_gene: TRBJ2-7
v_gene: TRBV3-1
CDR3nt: TGTGCCAGCAGCCAAGGGCTCGAGCAGTACTTC
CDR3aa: CASSQGLEQYF

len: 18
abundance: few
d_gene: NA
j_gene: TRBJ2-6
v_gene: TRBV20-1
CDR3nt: TGCAGTGCTAGAGATCAAGGGGGACCGTTCGCTGGGGCCAACGTCCTGACTTTC
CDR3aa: CSARDQGGPFAGANVLTF

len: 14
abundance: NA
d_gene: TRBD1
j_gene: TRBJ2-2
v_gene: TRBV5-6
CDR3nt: TGTGCCAGCAGCCCCGGACAGGTCTCCGGGGAGCTGTTTTTT
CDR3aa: CASSPGQVSGELFF

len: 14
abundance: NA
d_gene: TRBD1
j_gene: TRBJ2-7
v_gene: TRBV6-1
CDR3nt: TGTGCCAGCAGAAGACAGGGATCCTCCTACGAGCAGTACTTC
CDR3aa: CASRRQGSSYEQYF

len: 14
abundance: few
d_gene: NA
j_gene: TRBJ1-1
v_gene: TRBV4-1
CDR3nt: TGCGCCAGCAGCCAAGGGGGCACAGTCGTTGAAGCTTTCTTT
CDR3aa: CASSQGGTVVEAFF

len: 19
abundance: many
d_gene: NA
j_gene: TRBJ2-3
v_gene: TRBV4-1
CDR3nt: TGCGCCAGCAGCCAAGAAGCCGTCGGACCTCGGGGTGGCACAGATACGCAGTATTTT
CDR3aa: CASSQEAVGPRGGTDTQYF

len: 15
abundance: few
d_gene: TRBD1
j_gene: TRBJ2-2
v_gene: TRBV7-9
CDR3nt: TGTGCCAGCAGCCTGGGGACAGTTAACACCGGGGAGCTGTTTTTT
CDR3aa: CASSLGTVNTGELFF

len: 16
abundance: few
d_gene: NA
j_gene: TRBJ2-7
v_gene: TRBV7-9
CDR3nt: TGTGCCAGCAGCCCATACAGGGGAGGGGACTCCTACGAGCAGTACTTC
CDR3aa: CASSPYRGGDSYEQYF

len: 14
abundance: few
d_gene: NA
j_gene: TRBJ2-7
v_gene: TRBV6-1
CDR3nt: TGTGCCAGCAGCAGGGACTTCAACTCCTACGAGCAGTACTTC
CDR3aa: CASSRDFNSYEQYF

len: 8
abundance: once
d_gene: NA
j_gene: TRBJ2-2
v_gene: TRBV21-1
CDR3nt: TGTGGTGCCGGGGAGCTGTTTTTT
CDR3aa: CGAGELFF

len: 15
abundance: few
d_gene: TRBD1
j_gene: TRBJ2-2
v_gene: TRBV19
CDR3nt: TGTGCCAGTAGCCAGCCGGACAGGGGATTCGGGGAGCTGTTTTTT
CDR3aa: CASSQPDRGFGELFF

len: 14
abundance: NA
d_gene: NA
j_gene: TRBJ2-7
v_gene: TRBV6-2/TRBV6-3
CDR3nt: TGTGCCAGCAGTTACAGTCGGATCAGGGGCGAGCAGTACTTC
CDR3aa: CASSYSRIRGEQYF

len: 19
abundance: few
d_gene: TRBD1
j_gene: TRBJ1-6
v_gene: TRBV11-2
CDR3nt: TGTGCCAGCAGCTTACGTCCCGGGACAGGGTTTCGTTATAATTCACCCCTCCACTTT
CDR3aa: CASSLRPGTGFRYNSPLHF

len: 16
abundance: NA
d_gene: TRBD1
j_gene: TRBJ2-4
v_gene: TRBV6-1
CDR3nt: TGTGCCAGCAGTAATAGTCCCGGGACAGGGAGAAACATTCAGTACTTC
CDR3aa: CASSNSPGTGRNIQYF

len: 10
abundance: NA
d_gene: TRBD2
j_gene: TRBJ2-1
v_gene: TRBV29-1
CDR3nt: TGCAGCGCCGTACTAGCGGCTCAGTTCTTC
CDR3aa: CSAVLAAQFF

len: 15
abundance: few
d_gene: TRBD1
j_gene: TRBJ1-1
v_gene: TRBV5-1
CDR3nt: TGCGCCAGCAGCATGGGACAGGGAGGGGGCACTGAAGCTTTCTTT
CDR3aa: CASSMGQGGGTEAFF

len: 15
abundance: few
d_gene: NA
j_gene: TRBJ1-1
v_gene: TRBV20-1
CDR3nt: TGCAGTGCTTCCGTAGCCGGGACACTCACGACTGAAGCTTTCTTT
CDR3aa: CSASVAGTLTTEAFF

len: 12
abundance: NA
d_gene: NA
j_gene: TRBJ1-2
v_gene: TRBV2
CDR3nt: TGTGCCAGCAGTGCGGTACCCTATGGCTACACCTTC
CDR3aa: CASSAVPYGYTF

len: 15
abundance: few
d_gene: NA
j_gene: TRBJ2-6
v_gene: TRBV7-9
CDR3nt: TGTGCCAGCAGCTTAAGCACTGGTGGGGCCAACGTCCTGACTTTC
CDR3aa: CASSLSTGGANVLTF

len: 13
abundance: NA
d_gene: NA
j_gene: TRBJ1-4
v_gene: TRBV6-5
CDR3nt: TGTGCCAGCAGTCCCTCGGGGGGAGAAAAACTGTTTTTT
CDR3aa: CASSPSGGEKLFF

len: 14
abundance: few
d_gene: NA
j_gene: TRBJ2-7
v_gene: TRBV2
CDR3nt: TGTGCCAGCACCCAGCAGACAGGAACCTACGAGCAGTACTTC
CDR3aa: CASTQQTGTYEQYF

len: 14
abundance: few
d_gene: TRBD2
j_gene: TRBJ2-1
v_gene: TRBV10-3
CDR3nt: TGTGCCATCCGAGCGGGAGGCCACTACAATGAGCAGTTCTTC
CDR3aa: CAIRAGGHYNEQFF

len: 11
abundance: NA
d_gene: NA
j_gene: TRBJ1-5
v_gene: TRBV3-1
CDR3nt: TGTGCCAGCAGAACCTATCAGCCCCAGCATTTT
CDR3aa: CASRTYQPQHF

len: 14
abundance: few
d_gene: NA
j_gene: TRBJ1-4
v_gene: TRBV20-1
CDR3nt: TGCAGTGCTAGGGGCCCGTTGAATGATGAAAAACTGTTTTTT
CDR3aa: CSARGPLNDEKLFF

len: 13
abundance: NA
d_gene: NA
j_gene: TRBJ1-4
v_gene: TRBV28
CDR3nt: TGTGCCAGCAGGGCCAACACTAATGAAAAACTGTTTTTT
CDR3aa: CASRANTNEKLFF

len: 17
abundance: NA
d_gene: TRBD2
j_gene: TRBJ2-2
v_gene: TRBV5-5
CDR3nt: TGTGCCAGCAGCTTCCGTGCGCTAGCGGGAGAGGCCGGGGAGCTGTTTTTT
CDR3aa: CASSFRALAGEAGELFF

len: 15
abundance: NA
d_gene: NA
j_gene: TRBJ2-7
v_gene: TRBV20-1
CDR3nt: TGCAGTGCTAGCGGGAGAGGGCTAAATAGTGGTGAGCAGTACTTC
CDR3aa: CSASGRGLNSGEQYF

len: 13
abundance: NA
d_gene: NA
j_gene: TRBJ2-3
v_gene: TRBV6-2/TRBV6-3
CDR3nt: TGTGCCAGCAGTTACTCGGGGATAGATACGCAGTATTTT
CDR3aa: CASSYSGIDTQYF

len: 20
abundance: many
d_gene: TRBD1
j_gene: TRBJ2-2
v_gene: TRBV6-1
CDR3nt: TGTGCCAGCAGTAAAGACAGGACAGGGGCTCGATTGGGGCAAACCGGGGAGCTGTTTTTT
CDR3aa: CASSKDRTGARLGQTGELFF

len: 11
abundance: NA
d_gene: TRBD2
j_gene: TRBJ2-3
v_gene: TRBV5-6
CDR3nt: TGTGCCAGCAGCCGGGAGGGTACGCAGTATTTT
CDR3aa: CASSREGTQYF

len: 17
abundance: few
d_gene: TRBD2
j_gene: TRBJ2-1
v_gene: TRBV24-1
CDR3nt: TGTGCCACCAGTGATTCTATGCCGGGACTAGGGCGCAATGAGCAGTTCTTC
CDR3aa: CATSDSMPGLGRNEQFF

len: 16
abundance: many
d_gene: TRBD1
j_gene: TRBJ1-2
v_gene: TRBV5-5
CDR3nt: TGTGCCAGCAGCTTGGACCCGGGACAGCATACCTATGGCTACACCTTC
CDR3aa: CASSLDPGQHTYGYTF

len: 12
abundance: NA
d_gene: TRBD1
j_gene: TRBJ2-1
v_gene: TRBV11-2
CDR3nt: TGTGCCAGCAGCCACAGGGGGTATGAGCAGTTCTTC
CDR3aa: CASSHRGYEQFF

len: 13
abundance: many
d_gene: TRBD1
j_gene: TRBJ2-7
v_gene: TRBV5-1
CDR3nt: TGTGCCAGCAGTTTGGGACAGAACTACGAGCAGTACTTC
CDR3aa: CASSLGQNYEQYF

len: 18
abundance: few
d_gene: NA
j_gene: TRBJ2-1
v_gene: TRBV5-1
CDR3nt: TGCGCCAGCAGCTTGGGGGAGAGGCGCCAAAGCTCCTACAATGAGCAGTTCTTC
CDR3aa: CASSLGERRQSSYNEQFF

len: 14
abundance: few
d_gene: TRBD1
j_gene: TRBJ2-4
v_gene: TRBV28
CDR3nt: TGTGCCAGCAGGGGACAGGGGAACGGAAACATTCAGTACTTC
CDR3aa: CASRGQGNGNIQYF

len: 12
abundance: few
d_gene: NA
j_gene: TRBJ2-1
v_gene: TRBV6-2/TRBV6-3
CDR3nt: TGTGCCAGCAGTGTTATCCACAATGAGCAGTTCTTC
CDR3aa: CASSVIHNEQFF

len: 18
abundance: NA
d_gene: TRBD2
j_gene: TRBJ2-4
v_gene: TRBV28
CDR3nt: TGTGCCAGCAGCCCATGGGGTCTAGCGGGGGCCCACAAAAACATTCAGTACTTC
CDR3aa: CASSPWGLAGAHKNIQYF

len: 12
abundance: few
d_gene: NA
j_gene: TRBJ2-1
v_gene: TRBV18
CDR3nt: TGTGCCAGCTCAGACGTAGGCAATGAGCAGTTCTTC
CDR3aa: CASSDVGNEQFF

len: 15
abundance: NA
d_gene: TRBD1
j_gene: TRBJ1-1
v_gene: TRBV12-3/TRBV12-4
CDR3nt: TGTGCCAGCAGTGGGGACAGGGACCGCAGTGCTGAAGCTTTCTTT
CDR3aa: CASSGDRDRSAEAFF

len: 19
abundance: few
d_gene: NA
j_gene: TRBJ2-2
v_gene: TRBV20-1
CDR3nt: TGCAGTGCTAGAGCGGGGGGCGAGTGGGGACCGACGAACACCGGGGAGCTGTTTTTT
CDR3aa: CSARAGGEWGPTNTGELFF

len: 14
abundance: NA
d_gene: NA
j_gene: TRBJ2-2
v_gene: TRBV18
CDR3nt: TGTGCCAGCTCACCACAAGCAGGGACCCGGGAGCTGTTTTTT
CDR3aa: CASSPQAGTRELFF